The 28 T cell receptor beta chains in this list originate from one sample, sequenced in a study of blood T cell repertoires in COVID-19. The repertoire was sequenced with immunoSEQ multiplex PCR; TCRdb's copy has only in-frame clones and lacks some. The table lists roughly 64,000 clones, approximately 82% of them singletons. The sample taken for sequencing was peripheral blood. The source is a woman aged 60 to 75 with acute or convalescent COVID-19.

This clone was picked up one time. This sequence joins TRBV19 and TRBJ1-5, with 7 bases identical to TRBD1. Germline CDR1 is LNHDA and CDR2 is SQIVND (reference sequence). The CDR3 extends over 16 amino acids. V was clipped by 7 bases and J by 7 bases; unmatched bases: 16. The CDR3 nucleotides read TGTGCCAGTACTGATAGGGTTTACAGGGGAATACAGCCCCAGCATTTT. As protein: CASTDRVYRGIQPQHF.

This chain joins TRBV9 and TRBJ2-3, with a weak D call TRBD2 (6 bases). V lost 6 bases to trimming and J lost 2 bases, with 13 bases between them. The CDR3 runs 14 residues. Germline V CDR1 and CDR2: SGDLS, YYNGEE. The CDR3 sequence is CASTKTSLTDTQYF. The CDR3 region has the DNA TGTGCCAGCACCAAGACTAGTCTCACAGATACGCAGTATTTT.

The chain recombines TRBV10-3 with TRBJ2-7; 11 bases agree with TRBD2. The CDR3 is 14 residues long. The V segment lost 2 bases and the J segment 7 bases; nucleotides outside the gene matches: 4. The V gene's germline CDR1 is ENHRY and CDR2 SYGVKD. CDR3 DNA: TGTGCCATCAGTGAGACACGACTAGCGGGGGAGCAGTACTTC. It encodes CAISETRLAGEQYF.

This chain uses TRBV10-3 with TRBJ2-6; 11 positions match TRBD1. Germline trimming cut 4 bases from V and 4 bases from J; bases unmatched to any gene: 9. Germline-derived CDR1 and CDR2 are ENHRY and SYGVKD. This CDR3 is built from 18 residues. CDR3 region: CAISAGQGASGGANVLTF. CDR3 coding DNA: TGTGCCATCAGTGCCGGACAGGGGGCTTCCGGAGGGGCCAACGTCCTGACTTTC.

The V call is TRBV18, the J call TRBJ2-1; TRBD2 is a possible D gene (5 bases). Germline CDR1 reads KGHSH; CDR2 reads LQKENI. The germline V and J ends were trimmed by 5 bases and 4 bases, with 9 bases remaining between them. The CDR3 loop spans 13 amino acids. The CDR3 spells CASSTDLYNEQFF. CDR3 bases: TGTGCCAGCTCAACGGACTTATACAATGAGCAGTTCTTC. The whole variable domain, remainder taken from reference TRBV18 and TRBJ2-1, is NAGVMQNPRHLVRRRGQEARLRCSPMKGHSHVYWYRQLPEEGLKFMVYLQKENIIDESGMPKERFSAEFPKEGPSILRIQQVVRGDSAAYFCASSTDLYNEQFFGPGTRLTVL.

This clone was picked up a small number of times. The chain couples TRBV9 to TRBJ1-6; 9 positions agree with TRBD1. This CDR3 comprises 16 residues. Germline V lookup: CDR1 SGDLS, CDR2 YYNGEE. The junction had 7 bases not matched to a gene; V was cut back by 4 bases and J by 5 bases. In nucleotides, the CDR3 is TGTGCCAGCAGCCGGACAGGGGCAGGACATAATTCACCCCTCCACTTT. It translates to CASSRTGAGHNSPLHF.

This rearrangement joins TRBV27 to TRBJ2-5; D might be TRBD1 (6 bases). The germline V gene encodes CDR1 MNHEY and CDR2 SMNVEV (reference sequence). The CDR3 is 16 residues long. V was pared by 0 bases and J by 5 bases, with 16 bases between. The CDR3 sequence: CASSLSVGAVFETQYF. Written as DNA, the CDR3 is TGTGCCAGCAGTTTATCTGTGGGGGCCGTATTTGAGACCCAGTACTTC.

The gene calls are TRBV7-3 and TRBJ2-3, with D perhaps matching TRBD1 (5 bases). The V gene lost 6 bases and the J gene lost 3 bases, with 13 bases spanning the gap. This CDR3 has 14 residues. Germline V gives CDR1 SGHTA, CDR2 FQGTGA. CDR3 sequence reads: CASSKDRITDTQYF. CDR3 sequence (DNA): TGTGCCAGCAGTAAAGACAGAATAACAGATACGCAGTATTTT.

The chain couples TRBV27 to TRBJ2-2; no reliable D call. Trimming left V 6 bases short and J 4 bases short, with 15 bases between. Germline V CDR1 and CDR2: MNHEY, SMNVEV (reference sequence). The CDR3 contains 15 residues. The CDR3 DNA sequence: TGTGCCAGCAGACGCCTCTTCGGTCCCACCGGGGAGCTGTTTTTT. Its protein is CASRRLFGPTGELFF.

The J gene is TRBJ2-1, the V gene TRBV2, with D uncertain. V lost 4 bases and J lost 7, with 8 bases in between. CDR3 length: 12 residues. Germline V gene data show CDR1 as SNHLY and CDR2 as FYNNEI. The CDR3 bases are TGTGCCAGCAGTGGTCGCAGGAATGAGCAGTTCTTC. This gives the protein CASSGRRNEQFF.

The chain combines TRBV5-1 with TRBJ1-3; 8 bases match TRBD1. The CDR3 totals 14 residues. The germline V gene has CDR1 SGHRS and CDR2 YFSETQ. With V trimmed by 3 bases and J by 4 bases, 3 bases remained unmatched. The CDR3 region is CASSYGTGGNTIYF. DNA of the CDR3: TGCGCCAGCAGCTACGGGACAGGCGGAAACACCATATATTTT.

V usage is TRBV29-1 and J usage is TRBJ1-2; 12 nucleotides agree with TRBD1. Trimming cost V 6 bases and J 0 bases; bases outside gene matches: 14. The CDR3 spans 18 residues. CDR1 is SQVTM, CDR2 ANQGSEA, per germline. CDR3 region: CSVTPGQGAGASNYGYTF. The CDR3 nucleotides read TGCAGCGTCACCCCGGGACAGGGGGCGGGGGCCTCTAACTATGGCTACACCTTC.

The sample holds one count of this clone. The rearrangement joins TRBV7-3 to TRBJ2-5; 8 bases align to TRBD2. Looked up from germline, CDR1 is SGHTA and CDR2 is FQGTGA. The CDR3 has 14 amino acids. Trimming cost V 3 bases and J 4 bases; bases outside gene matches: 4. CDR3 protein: CASSFRGGRETQYF. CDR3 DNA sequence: TGTGCCAGCAGCTTCCGGGGGGGACGAGAGACCCAGTACTTC.

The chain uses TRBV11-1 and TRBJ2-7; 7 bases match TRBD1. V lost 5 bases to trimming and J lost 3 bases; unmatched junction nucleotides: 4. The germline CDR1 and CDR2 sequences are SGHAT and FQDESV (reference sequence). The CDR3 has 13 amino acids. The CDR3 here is CASSRQGFYEQYF. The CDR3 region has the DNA TGTGCCAGCAGCAGACAGGGCTTCTACGAGCAGTACTTC. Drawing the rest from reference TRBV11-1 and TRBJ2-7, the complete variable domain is EAEVAQSPRYKITEKSQAVAFWCDPISGHATLYWYRQILGQGPELLVQFQDESVVDDSQLPKDRFSAERLKGVDSTLKIQPAELGDSAMYLCASSRQGFYEQYFGPGTRLTVT.

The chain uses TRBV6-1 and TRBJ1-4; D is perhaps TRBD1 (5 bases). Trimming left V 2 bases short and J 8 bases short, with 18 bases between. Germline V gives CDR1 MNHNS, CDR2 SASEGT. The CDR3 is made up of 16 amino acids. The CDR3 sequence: CASSERMGQRREKLFF. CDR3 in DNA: TGTGCCAGCAGTGAACGAATGGGGCAGCGACGGGAAAAACTGTTTTTT.

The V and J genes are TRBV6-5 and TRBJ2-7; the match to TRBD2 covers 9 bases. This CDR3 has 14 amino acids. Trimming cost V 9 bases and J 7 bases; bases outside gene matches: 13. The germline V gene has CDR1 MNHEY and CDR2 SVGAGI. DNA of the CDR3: TGTGCCAGTCTTCCTCCCGCGGGGGGGAAGGAGCAGTACTTC. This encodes CASLPPAGGKEQYF.

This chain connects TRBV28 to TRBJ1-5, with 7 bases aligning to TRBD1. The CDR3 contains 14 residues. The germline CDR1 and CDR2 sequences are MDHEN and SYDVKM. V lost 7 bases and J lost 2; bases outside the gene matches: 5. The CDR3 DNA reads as TGTGCCAGCACCGCCGACAGGGGCAATCAGCCCCAGCATTTT. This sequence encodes CASTADRGNQPQHF.

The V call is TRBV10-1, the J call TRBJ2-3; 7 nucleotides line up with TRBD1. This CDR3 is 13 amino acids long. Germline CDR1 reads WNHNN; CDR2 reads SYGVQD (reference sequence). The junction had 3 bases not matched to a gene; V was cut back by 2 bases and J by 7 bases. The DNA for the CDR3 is TGCGCCAGCAGTGAGCCCAGGGGGAATACGCAGTATTTT. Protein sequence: CASSEPRGNTQYF.

Here the CDR3 reads CAITPGVTYNEQFF. CDR3 DNA: TGTGCCATCACCCCGGGAGTGACTTACAATGAGCAGTTCTTC. This chain links TRBV10-3 with TRBJ2-1; a weak D match, TRBD2 (6 bases). This CDR3 spans 14 amino acids. CDR1 is ENHRY, CDR2 SYGVKD, per germline. Trimming took off 7 bases at V and 4 bases at J, with 14 bases between the two ends.

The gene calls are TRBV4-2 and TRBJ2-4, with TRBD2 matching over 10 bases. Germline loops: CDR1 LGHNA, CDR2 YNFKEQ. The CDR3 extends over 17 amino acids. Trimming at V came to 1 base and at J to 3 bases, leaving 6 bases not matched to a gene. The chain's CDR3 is CASSQVSSGGGKNIQYF. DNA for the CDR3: TGTGCCAGCAGCCAAGTATCGAGCGGGGGGGGCAAAAACATTCAGTACTTC.

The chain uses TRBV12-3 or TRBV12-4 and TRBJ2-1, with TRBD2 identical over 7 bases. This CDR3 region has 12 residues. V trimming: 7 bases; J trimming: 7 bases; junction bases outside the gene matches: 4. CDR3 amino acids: CASTWGGNEQFF. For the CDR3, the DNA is TGTGCCAGCACCTGGGGGGGGAATGAGCAGTTCTTC.

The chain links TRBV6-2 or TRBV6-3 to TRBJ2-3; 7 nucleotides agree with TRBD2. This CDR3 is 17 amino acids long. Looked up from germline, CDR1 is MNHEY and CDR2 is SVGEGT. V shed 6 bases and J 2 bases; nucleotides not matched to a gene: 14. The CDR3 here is CASSPGLSGAYTDTQYF. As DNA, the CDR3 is TGTGCCAGCAGCCCTGGACTAAGCGGGGCTTACACAGATACGCAGTATTTT.

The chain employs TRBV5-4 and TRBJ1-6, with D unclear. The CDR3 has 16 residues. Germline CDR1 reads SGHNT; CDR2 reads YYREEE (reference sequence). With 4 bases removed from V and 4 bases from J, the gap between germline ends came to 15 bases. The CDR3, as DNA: TGTGCCAGCAGCAACGCCGCGGGTACTTATAATTCACCCCTCCACTTT. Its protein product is CASSNAAGTYNSPLHF.

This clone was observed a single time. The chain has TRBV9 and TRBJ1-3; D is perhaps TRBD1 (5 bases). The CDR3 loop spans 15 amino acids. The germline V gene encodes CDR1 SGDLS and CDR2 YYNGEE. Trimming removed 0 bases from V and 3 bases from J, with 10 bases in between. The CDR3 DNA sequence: TGTGCCAGCAGCGTAGGGCGGGGGATTGGAAACACCATATATTTT. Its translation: CASSVGRGIGNTIYF.

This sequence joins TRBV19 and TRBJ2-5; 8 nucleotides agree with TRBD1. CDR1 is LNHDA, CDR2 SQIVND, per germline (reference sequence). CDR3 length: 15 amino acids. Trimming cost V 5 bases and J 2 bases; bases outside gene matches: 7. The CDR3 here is CASSPLDREQETQYF. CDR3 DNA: TGTGCCAGTAGTCCATTGGACAGGGAGCAAGAGACCCAGTACTTC. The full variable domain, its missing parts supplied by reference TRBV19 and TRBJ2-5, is DGGITQSPKYLFRKEGQNVTLSCEQNLNHDAMYWYRQDPGQGLRLIYYSQIVNDFQKGDIAEGYSVSREKKESFPLTVTSAQKNPTAFYLCASSPLDREQETQYFGPGTRLLVL.

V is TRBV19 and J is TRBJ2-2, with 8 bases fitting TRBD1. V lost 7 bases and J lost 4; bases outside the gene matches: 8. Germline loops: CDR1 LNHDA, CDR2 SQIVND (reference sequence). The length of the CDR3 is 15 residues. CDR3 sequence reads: CASKKDRAATGELFF. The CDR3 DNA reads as TGTGCCAGTAAAAAGGACAGGGCTGCCACCGGGGAGCTGTTTTTT.

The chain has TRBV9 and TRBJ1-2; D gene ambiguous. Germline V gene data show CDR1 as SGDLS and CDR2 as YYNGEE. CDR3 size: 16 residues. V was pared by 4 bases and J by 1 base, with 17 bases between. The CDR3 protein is CASSPSGSVSNYGYTF. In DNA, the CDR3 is TGTGCCAGCAGCCCCTCGGGGTCAGTTAGTAACTATGGCTACACCTTC. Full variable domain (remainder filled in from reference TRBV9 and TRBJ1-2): DSGVTQTPKHLITATGQRVTLRCSPRSGDLSVYWYQQSLDQGLQFLIQYYNGEERAKGNILERFSAQQFPDLHSELNLSSLELGDSALYFCASSPSGSVSNYGYTFGSGTRLTVV.

In DNA form, the CDR3 reads TGTGCCAGCTCATCGGGACAGGACCGCTCTGGGGCCAACGTCCTGACTTTC. Protein product: CASSSGQDRSGANVLTF. V gene TRBV18 combines with J gene TRBJ2-6; 8 bases match TRBD1. V shed 5 bases, J shed 0 bases, and the junction held 6 bases outside the gene matches. CDR3 length: 17 amino acids. The germline gives CDR1 KGHSH, CDR2 LQKENI.